A selection of T cell receptor beta chains follows, all from one sample in a study of blood T cell repertoires in COVID-19. The data were produced by immunoSEQ multiplex PCR, yet TCRdb's version contains in-frame clones alone and is incomplete. The data hold roughly 100,000 clones, with approximately 80% observed a single time. The sequenced sample was peripheral blood. The receptors originated from a man aged 55 to 70 with acute or convalescent COVID-19. The CDR3 runs from the conserved cysteine through the conserved F or W. A D gene is named only where the DNA matches it firmly. The listing skips clone size in some rows; elsewhere it reads once, few, many or a size class.

TRBJ1-2,-,TRBV5-5,TRBD1,14,CASSSRGSNYGYTF,TGTGCCAGCAGCAGCAGGGGGAGCAACTATGGCTACACCTTC
TRBJ1-1,-,TRBV29-1,TRBD1,14,CSAHGTGKRTEAFF,TGCAGCGCCCACGGGACAGGGAAGAGGACTGAAGCTTTCTTT
TRBJ1-5,-,TRBV19,TRBD1,14,CASRQTGGNQPQHF,TGTGCCAGTCGGCAGACAGGGGGTAATCAGCCCCAGCATTTT
TRBJ1-5,once,TRBV28,-,12,CASSLFIQPQHF,TGTGCCAGCAGTTTGTTTATACAGCCCCAGCATTTT
TRBJ1-5,-,TRBV19,-,13,CASSITVLQPQHF,TGTGCCAGTAGTATCACAGTCCTTCAGCCCCAGCATTTT
TRBJ1-4,-,TRBV25-1,-,14,CASSAGFANEKLFF,TGTGCCAGCAGTGCAGGGTTTGCTAATGAAAAACTGTTTTTT
TRBJ1-1,-,TRBV25-1,-,15,CASSESQSAGTEAFF,TGTGCCAGCAGTGAATCACAGTCCGCGGGCACTGAAGCTTTCTTT
TRBJ1-1,-,TRBV18,-,14,CASSPPGQNTEAFF,TGTGCCAGCTCACCTCCGGGACAGAACACTGAAGCTTTCTTT
TRBJ1-6,-,TRBV9,-,14,CASSVEQGRGPLHF,TGTGCCAGCAGCGTAGAACAGGGCCGAGGGCCCCTCCACTTT
TRBJ1-6,-,TRBV27,-,14,CASSFGGVGSPLHF,TGTGCCAGCAGTTTTGGGGGCGTTGGTTCACCCCTCCACTTT
TRBJ2-2,-,TRBV14,-,14,CASSQIQDTGELFF,TGTGCCAGCAGCCAAATACAGGACACCGGGGAGCTGTTTTTT
TRBJ2-5,-,TRBV29-1,-,14,CSVVPLARMETQYF,TGCAGCGTTGTGCCTCTAGCGAGGATGGAGACCCAGTACTTC
TRBJ1-6,-,TRBV4-3,-,17,CASSPGGAGNYNSPLHF,TGCGCCAGCAGCCCTGGGGGAGCGGGGAACTATAATTCACCCCTCCACTTT
TRBJ1-6,-,TRBV9,-,16,CASSVGRSSYNSPLHF,TGTGCCAGCAGCGTAGGCCGGAGCTCCTATAATTCACCCCTCCACTTT
TRBJ1-1,-,TRBV30,-,12,CAWSSLNTEAFF,TGTGCCTGGAGTTCTCTGAACACTGAAGCTTTCTTT
TRBJ2-2,-,TRBV6-2/TRBV6-3,TRBD1,14,CASTPTGLAGELFF,TGTGCCAGCACCCCGACAGGGCTGGCCGGGGAGCTGTTTTTT
TRBJ1-4,-,TRBV3-1/TRBV3-2,-,13,CASSQDPRTALFF,TGTGCCAGCAGCCAAGATCCCCGGACAGCCCTGTTTTTT
TRBJ2-2,once,TRBV10-3,-,15,CAISDARGGPGELFF,TGTGCCATCAGTGATGCTAGGGGGGGGCCCGGGGAGCTGTTTTTT
TRBJ2-1,-,TRBV25-1,-,13,CASSEYNNNEQFF,TGTGCCAGCAGTGAATATAACAACAATGAGCAGTTCTTC
TRBJ2-1,few,TRBV10-3,TRBD2,15,CAISEREASYNEQFF,TGTGCCATCAGTGAGCGGGAGGCTTCCTACAATGAGCAGTTCTTC
TRBJ2-7,-,TRBV5-6,TRBD2,16,CASSIVAGGPTYEQYF,TGTGCCAGCAGCATTGTAGCGGGAGGACCCACCTACGAGCAGTACTTC
TRBJ2-7,-,TRBV19,TRBD1,14,CASSIGQAKYEQYF,TGTGCCAGTAGTATTGGACAGGCCAAGTACGAGCAGTACTTC
TRBJ2-7,-,TRBV7-9,TRBD2,15,CASSLGPRTSNEQYF,TGTGCCAGCAGCTTAGGTCCCCGGACTAGCAACGAGCAGTACTTC
TRBJ1-2,few,TRBV2,TRBD1,13,CASSGGQGRGYTF,TGTGCCAGCAGTGGGGGACAGGGGAGGGGCTACACCTTC
TRBJ2-2,-,TRBV3-1/TRBV3-2,TRBD2,15,CASSVSGRASGELFF,TGTGCCAGCAGCGTTAGCGGGAGGGCCTCCGGGGAGCTGTTTTTT
TRBJ2-6,-,TRBV11-3,-,16,CASSPPVISGANVLTF,TGTGCCAGCAGCCCACCGGTTATCTCTGGGGCCAACGTCCTGACTTTC
TRBJ1-2,-,TRBV29-1,-,12,CSVELLRIGYTF,TGCAGCGTCGAGCTCCTGAGGATTGGCTACACCTTC
TRBJ2-6,-,TRBV20-1,-,15,CSATDRLSGANVLTF,TGCAGTGCTACTGACAGGCTCTCTGGGGCCAACGTCCTGACTTTC
TRBJ1-2,-,TRBV9,TRBD1,11,CASSVGGGHTF,TGTGCCAGCAGCGTAGGAGGGGGCCACACCTTC
TRBJ2-5,-,TRBV9,TRBD2,17,CASSVGASGRPQETQYF,TGTGCCAGCAGCGTAGGAGCTAGCGGGAGGCCGCAAGAGACCCAGTACTTC
TRBJ1-1,-,TRBV6-5,TRBD1,15,CASRGTGGGITEAFF,TGTGCCAGCAGAGGGACAGGAGGGGGAATCACTGAAGCTTTCTTT
TRBJ1-2,-,TRBV4-3,-,13,CASSQDRVYGYTF,TGCGCCAGCAGCCAAGATCGCGTCTATGGCTACACCTTC
TRBJ1-1,-,TRBV30,-,11,CAWSFGGEAFF,TGTGCCTGGAGTTTTGGGGGGGAAGCTTTCTTT
TRBJ1-6,-,TRBV6-5,TRBD1,16,CASSYSRGQVNSPLHF,TGTGCCAGCAGTTACTCGAGGGGACAGGTCAATTCACCCCTCCACTTT
TRBJ1-4,once,TRBV5-1,-,15,CASTPQGQINEKLFF,TGCGCCAGCACTCCTCAGGGACAAATTAATGAAAAACTGTTTTTT
TRBJ2-2,-,TRBV6-5,-,13,CASRVQGPGELFF,TGTGCCAGCAGGGTCCAGGGTCCCGGGGAGCTGTTTTTT
TRBJ2-2,once,TRBV18,TRBD2,17,CASSPPRLAGGRGELFF,TGTGCCAGCTCACCCCCACGGCTAGCGGGAGGCCGTGGGGAGCTGTTTTTT
TRBJ2-2,-,TRBV5-4,TRBD2,16,CASSLGTSVHTGELFF,TGTGCCAGCAGCTTAGGGACTAGCGTTCACACCGGGGAGCTGTTTTTT
TRBJ2-7,-,TRBV19,TRBD1,14,CASSITLGQASQYF,TGTGCCAGTAGTATTACCCTGGGACAGGCGAGTCAGTACTTC
TRBJ1-2,-,TRBV19,-,14,CASSLRQEFYGYTF,TGTGCCAGTAGTCTTCGACAGGAGTTCTATGGCTACACCTTC
TRBJ1-6,-,TRBV19,-,14,CASRVVGDNSPLHF,TGTGCCAGTAGAGTCGTCGGAGATAATTCACCCCTCCACTTT
TRBJ1-1,-,TRBV5-1,-,13,CASSLGTSTEAFF,TGCGCCAGCAGCTTGGGGACAAGTACTGAAGCTTTCTTT
TRBJ2-3,-,TRBV9,-,16,CASSYSPAAAADTQYF,TGTGCCAGCAGCTATTCCCCGGCCGCGGCAGCAGATACGCAGTATTTT
TRBJ2-2,-,TRBV6-5,TRBD2,15,CASASSGGNTGELFF,TGTGCCAGCGCTTCTAGCGGGGGAAACACCGGGGAGCTGTTTTTT
TRBJ2-2,-,TRBV19,-,14,CASRGRPITGELFF,TGTGCCAGTCGAGGGCGACCGATCACCGGGGAGCTGTTTTTT